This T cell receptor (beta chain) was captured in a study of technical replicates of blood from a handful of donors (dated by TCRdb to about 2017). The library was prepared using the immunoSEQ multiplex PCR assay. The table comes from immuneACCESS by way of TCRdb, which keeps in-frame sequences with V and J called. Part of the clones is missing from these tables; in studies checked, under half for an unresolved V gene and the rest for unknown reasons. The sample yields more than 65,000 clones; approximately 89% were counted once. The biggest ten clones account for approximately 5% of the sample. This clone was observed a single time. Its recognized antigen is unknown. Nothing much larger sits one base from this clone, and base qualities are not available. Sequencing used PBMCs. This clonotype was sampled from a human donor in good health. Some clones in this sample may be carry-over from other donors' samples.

The DNA sequence is as follows: TGTGCCAGCAGCTTTGGGGGCCCCTACGAGCAGTACTTC. Its translation is CASSFGGPYEQYF. The rearrangement combines TRBV5-6 with TRBJ2-7, with a weak D call of TRBD1 (6 bases match). From the germline V gene, CDR1 is SGHDT and CDR2 is YYEEEE. V is shortened by 2 bases, J by 2 bases, and the region joining them spans 8 bases. The CDR3, from cysteine to phenylalanine, totals 13 residues. This entry keeps only the CDR3 DNA: 39 bases, framed from base 1.